These T cell receptor beta chains were read from a single sample in a study of PD-L1 blockade in urothelial cancer. This table comes from immunoSEQ multiplex PCR, and its TCRdb copy is limited to in-frame clones, with some not included. Among tens of thousands of clones listed, approximately 75% were seen once. Sequenced material: PBMCs, taken around atezolizumab (anti-PD-L1) treatment. All receptors come from a man aged 65-85 years with urothelial cancer. Each CDR3 is given with its conserved first and last residue.

V	J	length	CDR3
TRBV30	TRBJ1-5	14	CAWTYRGRDQPQHF
TRBV6-5	TRBJ1-4	15	CASRQGAATNEKLFF
TRBV7-8	TRBJ1-1	16	CASSLAQGGLNTEAFF
TRBV4-1	TRBJ2-1	17	CASSQDGTSGAYNEQFF
TRBV7-6	TRBJ2-2	16	CASSPRTGSNTGELFF
TRBV18	TRBJ1-1	14	CASSPRAVPTEAFF
TRBV7-3	TRBJ2-1	14	CASSLWGGPNEQFF
TRBV2	TRBJ2-2	14	CASRTGGNTGELFF
TRBV19	TRBJ1-1	15	CASSMTPTGNTEAFF
TRBV19	TRBJ1-1	13	CASRQQKNTEAFF
TRBV5-4	TRBJ2-7	15	CASSSQRDRDPEQYF
TRBV10-3	TRBJ1-1	12	CAISPRNTEAFF
TRBV10-3	TRBJ2-3	14	CATEGGGVTDTQYF
TRBV19	TRBJ2-7	17	CASSRPSGIWGSYEQYF
TRBV6-5	TRBJ1-2	14	CASSYTQANYGYTF
TRBV7-9	TRBJ2-1	12	CASSSRYNEQFF